This T cell receptor beta chain was identified during a study of breast tumors, draining lymph nodes, adjacent tissues. Whole-study results and caveats: Tumor repertoires ranked between lymph nodes and nontumor tissue in diversity, with V and J gene preferences. Luminal-like breast cancer showed significantly higher tumor–nontumor repertoire similarity than basal-like. The data were judged consistent with most tumor T cells coming from lymph node and expanding in tumor.

Axillary draining lymph nodes of breast cancer patients supplied the node samples. TCRdb called the multiplex PCR reads again in MiXCR, with one record for every CDR3 protein. Of approximately 210,000 distinct CDR3 sequences detected, 30% to 35% appear once; the ten largest clones hold approximately 4%. CDR3 length equals 17 residues. Germline-derived CDR1 and CDR2 are PRHDT and FYEKMQ (reference sequence). Trimming cost V 5 bases and J 9 bases; bases outside gene matches: 16. There are many counts of this clonotype. Its matching antigen is unknown. The specimen sequenced was axillary lymph node tissue. The receptor was isolated from a female donor with breast cancer. Some clones in this sample may be carry-over from other donors' samples. V gene TRBV13 combines with J gene TRBJ2-5; 12 nucleotides line up with TRBD2. DNA for the CDR3: TGTGCCAGCAGCCGAATGACTAGCGGGGGCGTCATCATGTCCCAGTACTTC. Translated: CASSRMTSGGVIMSQYF.